These T cell receptor beta chains were read from a single sample in a study of T cells after yellow fever vaccination. TCRdb itself ran the 5' RACE reads through MiXCR, one entry per CDR3 protein. Seen here are 110,000 to 150,000 distinct CDR3 sequences, around 6.3% observed once, and the top ten hold approximately 0.61%. The specimen comprised CD4+ T cells sorted from PBMCs, sampled 10 days after the yellow fever booster vaccination. These receptors all come from a young man who received the YFV17D yellow fever vaccine. Each CDR3 is given with its conserved first and last residue. Fields, in order: D gene, V gene, clone size, J gene, CDR3 protein, CDR3 DNA. A D gene is named only where the DNA matches it firmly. Expanded clones get a size class; other rows say once, few or many, or leave the size out.

-	TRBV5-1	many	TRBJ2-3	CASSSGTQSTDTQYF	TGCGCCAGCAGCAGCGGGACACAAAGCACAGATACGCAGTATTTT
-	TRBV11-2	many	TRBJ1-5	CASSFWKPQPQHF	TGTGCCAGCAGCTTTTGGAAACCTCAGCCCCAGCATTTT
-	TRBV4-3	-	TRBJ2-5	CASSQEAQPDAETQYF	TGCGCCAGCAGCCAAGAGGCGCAGCCAGATGCCGAGACCCAGTACTTC
-	TRBV5-5	many	TRBJ1-2	CASSFVGMGYGYTF	TGTGCCAGCAGCTTTGTGGGAATGGGCTATGGCTACACCTTC
-	TRBV5-1	many	TRBJ2-5	CASSLERGPLETQYF	TGCGCCAGCAGCTTGGAACGGGGCCCCCTGGAGACCCAGTACTTC
-	TRBV20-1	many	TRBJ1-2	CSAIPPGHLYGYTF	TGCAGTGCTATCCCGCCCGGGCACCTCTATGGCTACACCTTC
-	TRBV7-2	many	TRBJ2-7	CASSSRPGDEQYF	TGTGCCAGCAGCTCCCGACCCGGGGACGAGCAGTACTTC
-	TRBV5-1	many	TRBJ2-5	CASSPGDQETQYF	TGCGCCAGCAGCCCAGGGGACCAAGAGACCCAGTACTTC
TRBD1	TRBV6-5	many	TRBJ2-7	CASSYSQGAPGEQYF	TGTGCCAGCAGTTACAGTCAGGGGGCGCCGGGGGAGCAGTACTTC
-	TRBV27	many	TRBJ2-7	CASSPGWSSYEQYF	TGTGCCAGCAGTCCCGGGTGGAGCTCCTACGAGCAGTACTTC
TRBD1	TRBV20-1	-	TRBJ2-2	CSARTGGGPSGELFF	TGCAGTGCTAGAACAGGGGGCGGTCCCTCCGGGGAGCTGTTTTTT
-	TRBV15	many	TRBJ2-1	CATSTYHRHNNEQFF	TGTGCCACCAGCACCTACCATAGACACAACAATGAGCAGTTCTTC
-	TRBV9	-	TRBJ2-3	CASSALGSTDTQYF	TGTGCCAGCAGCGCGCTAGGATCCACAGATACGCAGTATTTT
TRBD2	TRBV20-1	few	TRBJ2-7	CSALGLAGGSATYEQYF	TGCAGTGCTCTGGGACTAGCGGGAGGGTCCGCAACCTACGAGCAGTACTTC
-	TRBV11-2	many	TRBJ2-5	CASSLGRGRQETQYF	TGTGCCAGCAGCTTAGGAAGGGGCCGTCAAGAGACCCAGTACTTC
TRBD2	TRBV28	-	TRBJ2-3	CASRIPGTSGRTDTQYF	TGTGCCAGCCGAATTCCCGGGACTAGCGGGAGAACAGATACGCAGTATTTT
-	TRBV20-1	-	TRBJ2-7	CSARDTGSAYEQYF	TGCAGTGCTAGAGACACAGGTTCGGCCTACGAGCAGTACTTC
-	TRBV10-3	-	TRBJ1-5	CASTPGDNQPQHF	TGTGCCAGCACCCCCGGGGACAATCAGCCCCAGCATTTT